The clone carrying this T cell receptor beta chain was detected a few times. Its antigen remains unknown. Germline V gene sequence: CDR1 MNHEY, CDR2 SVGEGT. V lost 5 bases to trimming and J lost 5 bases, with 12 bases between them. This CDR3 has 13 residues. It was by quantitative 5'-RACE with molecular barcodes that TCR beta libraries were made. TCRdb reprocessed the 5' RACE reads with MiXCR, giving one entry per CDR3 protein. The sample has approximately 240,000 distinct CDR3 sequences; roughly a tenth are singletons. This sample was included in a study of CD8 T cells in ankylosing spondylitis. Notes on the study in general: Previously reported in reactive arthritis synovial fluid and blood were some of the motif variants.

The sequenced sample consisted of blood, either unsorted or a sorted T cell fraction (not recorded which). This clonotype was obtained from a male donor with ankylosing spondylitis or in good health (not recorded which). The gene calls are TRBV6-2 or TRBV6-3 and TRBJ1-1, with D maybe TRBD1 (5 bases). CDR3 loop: CASSGQGLTEAFF. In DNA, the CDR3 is TGTGCCAGCAGTGGCCAGGGCTTGACTGAAGCTTTCTTT.